A single sample is the source of the 26 T cell receptor beta chains below, sequenced in a study of blood T cell repertoires in COVID-19. The method was immunoSEQ multiplex PCR; TCRdb's version includes in-frame clones alone and lacks a portion of them. In the table there are some 110,000 clones, around 86% of which are singletons. The source material was peripheral blood. These receptors came from an older man with acute or convalescent COVID-19.

This clone was seen only a few times. The chain recombines TRBV10-1 with TRBJ2-2; D unclear. In germline, CDR1 is WNHNN, CDR2 SYGVQD (reference sequence). V dropped 2 bases and J dropped 4 bases, with 5 bases sitting between them. This CDR3 has 13 residues. The CDR3, as DNA: TGCGCCAGCAGTGAGCTCGTCACCGGGGAGCTGTTTTTT. Translation gives CASSELVTGELFF.

The J gene is TRBJ2-1, the V gene TRBV4-3; 7 bases match TRBD2. Trimming at V came to 1 base and at J to 6 bases, leaving 9 bases not matched to a gene. The CDR3 has 16 residues. Germline lookup yields CDR1 LGHNA and CDR2 YSLEER. CDR3 bases: TGCGCCAGCAGCCAAGGACGGGGACTAAAATTCAATGAGCAGTTCTTC. It encodes CASSQGRGLKFNEQFF.

This clone came up many times. This chain uses TRBV5-1 with TRBJ1-1, with D possibly TRBD1 on 6 matching bases. Germline loops: CDR1 SGHRS, CDR2 YFSETQ. The CDR3 contains 14 residues. Trimming stripped 2 bases from V and 3 bases from J, with 11 bases between. The CDR3 nucleotides are TGCGCCAGCAGCTTCCAGGGGTCGGACACTGAAGCTTTCTTT. Amino acids: CASSFQGSDTEAFF.

V gene TRBV5-1 combines with J gene TRBJ2-1; a weak D match, TRBD1 (6 bases). This CDR3 comprises 15 residues. Germline CDR1 SGHRS, CDR2 YFSETQ. V was cut by 5 bases and J by 0 bases, with 12 bases left in between. The CDR3 DNA reads TGCGCCAGCAGAAGGACAGAATACTCCTACAATGAGCAGTTCTTC. Translating it yields CASRRTEYSYNEQFF.

The chain employs TRBV7-3 and TRBJ2-7; perhaps TRBD1 as D (6 bases). Trimming took off 0 bases at V and 2 bases at J, with 11 bases between the two ends. This CDR3 has 15 amino acids. Germline-derived CDR1 and CDR2 are SGHTA and FQGTGA. The DNA of the CDR3 is TGTGCCAGCAGCTTAACGTCACAGGGACCCTACGAGCAGTACTTC. Amino acid sequence: CASSLTSQGPYEQYF.

The gene calls are TRBV7-3 and TRBJ2-1; possibly TRBD2 for D (6 bases). The CDR3 has 16 residues. Trimming removed 1 base at V and 8 bases at J, with 18 bases between. Per the germline V gene, CDR1 is SGHTA and CDR2 is FQGTGA. CDR3: CASSLRGGGDGDEQFF. The CDR3 DNA follows: TGTGCCAGCAGCTTAAGAGGTGGAGGGGATGGGGATGAGCAGTTCTTC.

V gene TRBV6-5 combines with J gene TRBJ1-1, with D possibly being TRBD1 (6 bases). The V gene's germline CDR1 is MNHEY and CDR2 SVGAGI. The CDR3 is 12 amino acids. V was clipped by 1 base and J by 12 bases, with 12 bases between them. Here the CDR3 DNA reads TGTGCCAGCAGTTACTATCGGGGGGCGACTTTCTTT. Translating it yields CASSYYRGATFF.

The chain joins TRBV13 to TRBJ1-2; D is perhaps TRBD1 (5 bases). There are 12 residues in the CDR3. Germline lookup yields CDR1 PRHDT and CDR2 FYEKMQ (reference sequence). V was clipped by 5 bases and J by 4 bases, with 8 bases between them. In DNA, the CDR3 is TGTGCCAGCAGCAGGGACTCCTATGGCTACACCTTC. This gives the protein CASSRDSYGYTF.

As to this clone: This sample includes further DNA sequences coding for the same CDR3. The rearrangement joins TRBV19 to TRBJ2-1; perhaps TRBD1 as D (6 bases). V dropped 3 bases and J dropped 0 bases, with 9 bases sitting between them. From germline, CDR1 is LNHDA and CDR2 SQIVND (reference sequence). CDR3 size: 15 residues. CDR3 nucleotide sequence: TGTGCCAGTAGTATCACAGGGAGCTCCTACAATGAGCAGTTCTTC. This gives the protein CASSITGSSYNEQFF.

This sequence joins TRBV18 and TRBJ2-2, with 7 bases lining up with TRBD1. This CDR3 region has 16 residues. V shed 4 bases, J shed 1 base, and the junction held 6 bases outside the gene matches. Germline V gives CDR1 KGHSH, CDR2 LQKENI. CDR3 residues: CASSHAGTVNTGELFF. For the CDR3, the DNA is TGTGCCAGCTCACACGCTGGGACAGTGAACACCGGGGAGCTGTTTTTT.

This clone was detected only once. Different DNA sequences within this sample yield the same CDR3. The V and J genes are TRBV5-1 and TRBJ2-5, with 8 bases lining up with TRBD2. V gave up 0 bases and J gave up 3 bases; unmatched junction bases: 4. This CDR3 comprises 15 residues. Germline V lookup: CDR1 SGHRS, CDR2 YFSETQ. The CDR3 nucleotides read TGCGCCAGCAGCTTGGTGGCGGGAGGAGAAGAGACCCAGTACTTC. It codes for CASSLVAGGEETQYF.

This clone has more than one count but fewer than ten. This chain connects TRBV2 to TRBJ1-4; 9 bases align to TRBD1. CDR1 and CDR2 from the germline V gene are SNHLY and FYNNEI. The V segment lost 8 bases and the J segment 2 bases; nucleotides outside the gene matches: 6. This CDR3 has 15 amino acids. CDR3 sequence (DNA): TGTGCCAGCCGGGGACAGGGATCCACTAATGAAAAACTGTTTTTT. Its protein is CASRGQGSTNEKLFF.

In regard to this clone: Other nucleotide sequences in the sample specify the same CDR3. The V and J genes are TRBV5-1 and TRBJ2-7; TRBD2 agrees at 13 bases. This CDR3 comprises 16 residues. Germline V gene data show CDR1 as SGHRS and CDR2 as YFSETQ. The junction had 0 bases not matched to a gene; V was cut back by 0 bases and J by 0 bases. The CDR3 coding sequence is TGCGCCAGCAGCTTGGGGACTAGCGGGGGCTCCTACGAGCAGTACTTC. It codes for CASSLGTSGGSYEQYF.

This clone was found a few times. The gene calls are TRBV6-2 or TRBV6-3 and TRBJ2-1, with 10 bases aligning to TRBD1. Germline CDR1 reads MNHEY; CDR2 reads SVGEGT. The trim removed 5 bases at V and 2 bases at J, leaving 6 bases unmatched. This CDR3 has 16 residues. CDR3 bases: TGTGCCAGCAGTCGCCGACAGGGGGCTGCCTACAATGAGCAGTTCTTC. Amino acid sequence: CASSRRQGAAYNEQFF.

The chain uses TRBV18 and TRBJ2-3; 7 bases align to TRBD1. Germline CDR1 reads KGHSH; CDR2 reads LQKENI. Unmatched junction bases numbered 5, after V lost 2 bases and J lost 6 bases. The CDR3 runs 14 residues. For the CDR3, the DNA is TGTGCCAGCTCACCATTTACAGGGGCCGATACGCAGTATTTT. Its protein is CASSPFTGADTQYF.

This clone was counted once. This chain connects TRBV28 to TRBJ1-4, with TRBD1 identical over 9 bases. The CDR3 length is 14 residues. Losses at the gene ends were 6 bases for V and 8 bases for J; bases not matched to a gene: 7. Germline values: CDR1 MDHEN, CDR2 SYDVKM. CDR3 residues: CASRPTGTGEKLFF. In nucleotides, the CDR3 is TGTGCCAGCAGACCAACCGGGACAGGGGAAAAACTGTTTTTT. Full variable domain (outside the CDR3, taken from reference TRBV28 and TRBJ1-4): DVKVTQSSRYLVKRTGEKVFLECVQDMDHENMFWYRQDPGLGLRLIYFSYDVKMKEKGDIPEGYSVSREKKERFSLILESASTNQTSMYLCASRPTGTGEKLFFGSGTQLSVL.

V is TRBV4-3 and J is TRBJ1-6; D not resolved. The germline V gene has CDR1 LGHNA and CDR2 YSLEER. The CDR3 totals 14 residues. Trimming left V 0 bases short and J 4 bases short, with 4 bases between. The CDR3 bases are TGCGCCAGCAGCCAAGAACGGTATAATTCACCCCTCCACTTT. Its protein is CASSQERYNSPLHF.

This clone was detected a few times. This chain connects TRBV30 to TRBJ2-2; D is possibly TRBD2 (6 bases). The CDR3 is made up of 13 amino acids. Germline V gives CDR1 GTSNPN, CDR2 SVGIG (reference sequence). Trimming took off 2 bases at V and 7 bases at J, with 11 bases between the two ends. The CDR3 is CAWSYREIGELFF. For the CDR3, the DNA is TGTGCCTGGAGTTACCGGGAGATCGGGGAGCTGTTTTTT.

The chain employs TRBV6-5 and TRBJ2-7; 9 positions match TRBD1. The germline V gene has CDR1 MNHEY and CDR2 SVGAGI. The CDR3 length is 14 residues. The junction had 8 bases not matched to a gene; V was cut back by 10 bases and J by 1 base. CDR3 coding DNA: TGTGCCACCCCAAGCGACAGGGGGTCCTACGAGCAGTACTTC. This gives the protein CATPSDRGSYEQYF.

DNA of the CDR3: TGCGCCAGCAGCTTGGTCGGCGGTAGCACAGATACGCAGTATTTT. As protein: CASSLVGGSTDTQYF. The rearrangement joins TRBV5-1 to TRBJ2-3; no firm D call. V lost 0 bases, J lost 0 bases, and 8 bases lay in between. Germline lookup yields CDR1 SGHRS and CDR2 YFSETQ. The CDR3 runs 15 residues. The full variable domain, with the rest looked up from reference TRBV5-1 and TRBJ2-3, is KAGVTQTPRYLIKTRGQQVTLSCSPISGHRSVSWYQQTPGQGLQFLFEYFSETQRNKGNFPGRFSGRQFSNSRSEMNVSTLELGDSALYLCASSLVGGSTDTQYFGPGTRLTVL.

This clone was detected a few times. The chain uses TRBV7-3 and TRBJ2-5; D perhaps matches TRBD1 (5 bases). The CDR3 spans 16 residues. The germline gives CDR1 SGHTA, CDR2 FQGTGA. The germline V and J ends were trimmed by 3 bases and 5 bases, with 19 bases remaining between them. The CDR3, as DNA: TGTGCCAGCAGCTTCTCGGGCAGGGTTATCGGTGAGACCCAGTACTTC. Translation gives CASSFSGRVIGETQYF.

This clone was picked up one time. The rearrangement joins TRBV18 to TRBJ2-3, with 10 bases matching TRBD1. CDR3 size: 15 residues. Per the germline V gene, CDR1 is KGHSH and CDR2 is LQKENI. Losses at the gene ends were 3 bases for V and 6 bases for J; bases not matched to a gene: 6. CDR3 nucleotide sequence: TGTGCCAGCTCACCGACGACAGGGGGCGCGGATACGCAGTATTTT. The encoded protein is CASSPTTGGADTQYF.

By sample fraction, this clone is large (0.1 to 1%). The V call is TRBV9, the J call TRBJ2-7; 8 bases are shared with TRBD1. Germline loops: CDR1 SGDLS, CDR2 YYNGEE. J lost 2 bases, V lost 3 bases, and 4 bases had no gene match. This CDR3 comprises 14 residues. This chain's CDR3 is CASSAGQGPYEQYF. The CDR3 DNA reads as TGTGCCAGCAGCGCAGGACAGGGCCCCTACGAGCAGTACTTC.

The V and J genes are TRBV2 and TRBJ1-6; tentatively, D is TRBD1 (6 bases). The CDR3 contains 16 residues. The V gene lost 6 bases and the J gene lost 0 bases, with 12 bases spanning the gap. Germline V lookup: CDR1 SNHLY, CDR2 FYNNEI. The chain's CDR3 is CASRRTASSYNSPLHF. The DNA for the CDR3 is TGTGCCAGCAGAAGGACAGCGAGCTCCTATAATTCACCCCTCCACTTT. The variable domain in full, completed from reference TRBV2 and TRBJ1-6, reads EPEVTQTPSHQVTQMGQEVILRCVPISNHLYFYWYRQILGQKVEFLVSFYNNEISEKSEIFDDQFSVERPDGSNFTLKIRSTKLEDSAMYFCASRRTASSYNSPLHFGNGTRLTVT.

V usage is TRBV5-1 and J usage is TRBJ1-1; 8 bases fit TRBD1. Trimming took 3 bases from V and 3 from J; bases not matched to a gene: 4. This CDR3 is 14 amino acids long. Germline loops: CDR1 SGHRS, CDR2 YFSETQ. This CDR3 reads CASSSDRVDTEAFF. CDR3 in DNA: TGCGCCAGCAGCTCGGACAGGGTAGACACTGAAGCTTTCTTT.

The chain recombines TRBV25-1 with TRBJ2-2, with D perhaps matching TRBD2 (5 bases). Germline V CDR1 and CDR2: MGHDK, SYGVNS. The CDR3 has 14 amino acids. Trimming shortened V by 6 bases and J by 3 bases, and 11 bases separated the two germline ends. DNA for the CDR3: TGTGCCAGCAGCCGAGGGATACACACCGGGGAGCTGTTTTTT. Translating it yields CASSRGIHTGELFF.